Each of the 4 T cell receptor beta chains below was sequenced from the same sample in a study of blood T cell repertoires in COVID-19. Some clones are missing from TCRdb's copy, which holds only in-frame ones; the method was immunoSEQ multiplex PCR. The table shows 150,000 to 200,000 clones, with approximately 80% occurring only once. Specimen: PBMCs or T cells enriched from blood (not recorded which). These receptors all stem from a man in his 70s who had been exposed to COVID-19.

The chain has TRBV19 and TRBJ2-7; 11 bases are a match to TRBD1. With 5 bases clipped from V and 4 bases from J, the junction kept 4 bases outside the gene matches. Germline V lookup: CDR1 LNHDA, CDR2 SQIVND (reference sequence). This CDR3 region has 14 residues. This CDR3 reads CASSGTGGNYEQYF. The CDR3 DNA reads as TGTGCCAGTAGTGGGACAGGGGGAAATTACGAGCAGTACTTC.

The chain carries TRBV12-3 or TRBV12-4 and TRBJ1-4; 8 bases fit TRBD1. The J segment lost 8 bases and the V segment lost 6 bases, leaving 5 bases of the junction unmatched. The CDR3 covers 13 residues. The CDR3 reads CASSQGAREKLFF. CDR3 coding DNA: TGTGCCAGCAGCCAGGGGGCACGGGAAAAACTGTTTTTT.

The CDR3 nucleotides read TGCAGCGTTGTTTACGGGACTCCCCTCGGGGAGCTGTTTTTT. It translates to CSVVYGTPLGELFF. V usage is TRBV29-1 and J usage is TRBJ2-2, with a tentative D call TRBD2 (6 bases). V gave up 4 bases and J gave up 7 bases, with 16 bases separating them. Per the germline V gene, CDR1 is SQVTM and CDR2 is ANQGSEA. The CDR3 runs 14 residues.

V usage is TRBV28 and J usage is TRBJ1-2; 7 bases are a match to TRBD1. With 4 bases clipped from V and 8 bases from J, the junction kept 4 bases outside the gene matches. Per the germline V gene, CDR1 is MDHEN and CDR2 is SYDVKM. The CDR3 contains 12 residues. The CDR3 here is CASSSDRRGYTF. DNA for the CDR3: TGTGCCAGCAGTTCGGACAGGAGGGGCTACACCTTC.